The clone carrying this T cell receptor (beta chain) was observed once. Its antigen is undetermined. Within Nashville, Tennessee resided all donors, each a Caucasian adult. Investigators divided CD4+ cells into CD45RA+ naive and CD45RA-negative memory subsets. CDR1 is ENHRY and CDR2 is SYGVKD in the germline V gene. The CDR3 is 12 amino acids. V was pared by 7 bases and J by 0 bases, with 3 bases between. This specimen comes from a study of shared clonotypes between healthy human individuals. Study conclusions and caveats: In contrast to clonotypes shared by all four donors, non-shared clonotypes had lower generation probabilities. Naive subsets generally had larger estimated richness than memory subsets.

This table comes from immunoSEQ multiplex PCR, and its TCRdb copy is limited to in-frame clones, with some not included. The sample shows more than 1.2 million clones, just under 99% of them seen only once. The sequencing input was naive CD4+ T cells sorted from blood. The sample's subset: CD45RA+ positively selected. The origin of this receptor is a man younger than 40 in good health. The chain combines TRBV10-3 with TRBJ2-2; D gene uncertain. This CDR3 is CAIKPNTGELFF. CDR3 DNA: TGTGCCATCAAGCCGAACACCGGGGAGCTGTTTTTT.